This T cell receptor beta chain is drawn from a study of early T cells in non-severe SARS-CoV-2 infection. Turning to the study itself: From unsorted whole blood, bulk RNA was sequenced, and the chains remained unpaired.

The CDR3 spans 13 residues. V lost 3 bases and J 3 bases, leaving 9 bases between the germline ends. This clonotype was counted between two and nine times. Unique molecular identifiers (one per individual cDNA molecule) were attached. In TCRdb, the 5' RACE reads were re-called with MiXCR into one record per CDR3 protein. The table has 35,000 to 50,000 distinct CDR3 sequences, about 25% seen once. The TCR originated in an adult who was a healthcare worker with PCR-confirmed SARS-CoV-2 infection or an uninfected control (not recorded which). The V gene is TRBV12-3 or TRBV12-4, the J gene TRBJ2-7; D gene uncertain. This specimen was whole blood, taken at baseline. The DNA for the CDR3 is TGTGCCAGCAGTTTCTTGGGCTTCTACGAGCAGTACTTC. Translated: CASSFLGFYEQYF.